The T cell receptor (beta chain) described here comes from a study of esophageal squamous cell carcinoma under preoperative chemotherapy (dated by TCRdb to 2016 to 2018). For the study in its entirety: In the study, TCR repertoires were profiled in both peripheral blood T cells and tumor-infiltrating lymphocytes. In patients with esophageal squamous cell carcinoma, the study looked at what paclitaxel-nedaplatin chemotherapy did to T-cell receptor repertoires. Roughly five patients with primary esophageal squamous cell carcinoma were included in the cohort. Repertoires from samples taken before paclitaxel-nedaplatin therapy were compared with repertoires from samples taken after paclitaxel-nedaplatin therapy. Here is what the overall study found, with its caveats: Post-treatment tumor-infiltrating lymphocytes appeared to be derived in part from peripheral T cells migrating into the tumor, rather than solely from local clonal changes. After chemotherapy, peripheral T cells showed a significant rise in TCR diversity, whereas tumor-infiltrating lymphocytes did not. The cohort was small, with only a handful of patients with esophageal squamous cell carcinoma analyzed. Clonotype frequencies shifted immediately and substantially under paclitaxel-nedaplatin therapy, and abundant clones were more likely to contract than to amplify.

What the time point label conveys for this sample: after preoperative PTX-NDP chemotherapy. Paclitaxel-nedaplatin was administered to patients as preoperative chemotherapy before surgery. CDR1 and CDR2 are read off the germline V gene as ENHRY and SYGVKD. The CDR3 covers 13 residues, taking in both the cysteine and the phenylalanine. This entry keeps only the CDR3 DNA: 39 bases, framed from base 1. To note about this clonotype: The antigen it recognizes is unknown. One end of the junction is discordant with germline, which a read error may explain.

The library was built by means of PCR. These reads were obtained on a HiSeq X Ten. TCR repertoires were characterized by high-throughput sequencing. The raw public reads went through TCRdb reprocessing: fastp at Q25, MiXCR clone calling, in-frame beta chains kept. Entries that share a CDR3 protein sequence are merged under the most common genes and DNA. The sample data list around 11,000 distinct CDR3 sequences, and around 63% of these were observed just once. Less than 35% of the sample is held by the ten biggest clonotypes. The receptor chain draws on TRBV10-3 and TRBJ2-4; matching of 6 bases hints at TRBD2 as the D gene. The sample was gathered from a patient given preoperative chemotherapy. This receptor was taken from a human donor with esophageal squamous cell carcinoma. The donor label of this sample is uncertain. The nucleotides are TGTGCCTGGGGGGTGAGGGCCAAAAACATTCAGTATTTC. Translated, this gives CAWGVRAKNIQYF.